Below, 16 T cell receptor beta chains from the same sample are listed, as sequenced in a study of blood T cell repertoires in COVID-19. TCRdb's table, derived via immunoSEQ multiplex PCR, lists solely in-frame clones and lacks some. The sample yields 110,000 to 150,000 clones, around four fifths seen once. The sample comprised peripheral blood. The receptors were gathered from a woman of 80 years or more with acute or convalescent COVID-19.

The rearrangement links TRBV21-1 to TRBJ1-6; TRBD1, as called in the table, went unchecked against the DNA. TRBV21-1 is assigned pseudogene status. The CDR3 covers 12 residues. DNA for the CDR3: TGTGCCAGCAGCCCATATAATTCACCCCTCCACTTT. Its translation: CASSPYNSPLHF.

The rearrangement joins TRBV5-6 to TRBJ1-2, with 8 bases matching TRBD1. This CDR3 has 14 residues. Trimming at V came to 1 base and at J to 4 bases, leaving 3 bases not matched to a gene. Germline values: CDR1 SGHDT, CDR2 YYEEEE. The CDR3: CASSLIQGGYGYTF. CDR3 bases: TGTGCCAGCAGCTTGATACAGGGGGGCTATGGCTACACCTTC.

The genes are TRBV7-2 and TRBJ2-7, with D possibly being TRBD1 (5 bases). From germline, CDR1 is SGHTA and CDR2 FQGNSA. The germline V and J ends were trimmed by 4 bases and 3 bases, with 13 bases remaining between them. The CDR3 is 14 residues long. The CDR3 region is CASSWNDRGYEQYF. CDR3 in DNA: TGTGCCAGCAGCTGGAACGACAGAGGCTACGAGCAGTACTTC.

The chain has TRBV7-2 and TRBJ2-7; D possibly corresponds to TRBD2 (7 bases). Germline V gene lookup returns CDR1 SGHTA and CDR2 FQGNSA. The CDR3 totals 15 residues. Trimming took off 5 bases at V and 5 bases at J, with 19 bases between the two ends. The CDR3 here is CASSVPTRGLHEQYF. In DNA form, the CDR3 reads TGTGCCAGCAGCGTTCCGACGCGGGGGCTCCACGAGCAGTACTTC.

This clone has just one count. The chain carries TRBV10-2 and TRBJ2-3; no clear D. The CDR3 totals 15 residues. From germline, CDR1 is WSHSY and CDR2 SAAADI. The ends were cut back, 4 bases at V and 4 bases at J, with 15 bases in the middle. The CDR3 reads CASSADRGWSDTQYF. CDR3 nucleotides: TGCGCCAGCAGTGCCGATCGAGGATGGTCAGATACGCAGTATTTT.

This clone is a singleton in its sample. The CDR3 region is CASSVGGTGVDGYTF. The CDR3 DNA is TGTGCCAGCAGCGTAGGCGGGACAGGGGTAGATGGCTACACCTTC. This chain uses TRBV9 with TRBJ1-2, with 10 bases lining up with TRBD1. This CDR3 comprises 15 residues. The V gene's germline CDR1 is SGDLS and CDR2 YYNGEE. Trimming took 0 bases from V and 6 from J; bases not matched to a gene: 5.

V gene TRBV5-6 combines with J gene TRBJ1-1, with D possibly matching TRBD1 (6 bases). Germline V gives CDR1 SGHDT, CDR2 YYEEEE. The V and J ends lost 0 bases and 4 bases respectively, with 13 bases between them. This CDR3 spans 15 amino acids. The CDR3 loop is CASSLVGRGSTEAFF. DNA of the CDR3: TGTGCCAGCAGCTTGGTTGGCAGGGGTAGCACTGAAGCTTTCTTT.

The chain is built from TRBV27 and TRBJ1-1; D is unclear. V was shortened by 4 bases and J by 6 bases, with 18 bases between the two germline ends. This CDR3 is built from 15 residues. Germline V gene data show CDR1 as MNHEY and CDR2 as SMNVEV (reference sequence). CDR3 DNA sequence: TGTGCCAGCAGTTCCACCTTCGGGGTCGAGGCTGAAGCTTTCTTT. This encodes CASSSTFGVEAEAFF.

The chain recombines TRBV29-1 with TRBJ1-2; D not resolved. V was clipped by 4 bases and J by 8 bases, with 14 bases between them. CDR3 length: 12 amino acids. Germline V CDR1 and CDR2: SQVTM, ANQGSEA. The CDR3 DNA reads TGCAGCGTTGCCCCGCACGCGGGAGGCTACACCTTC. Translating it yields CSVAPHAGGYTF.

The V call is TRBV27, the J call TRBJ2-3, with TRBD1 matching over 8 bases. Losses at the gene ends were 3 bases for V and 6 bases for J; bases not matched to a gene: 20. Germline-derived CDR1 and CDR2 are MNHEY and SMNVEV (reference sequence). This CDR3 contains 19 residues. The CDR3 is CASSFYPGVGTGYSDTQYF. As DNA, the CDR3 is TGTGCCAGCAGTTTCTACCCGGGGGTGGGGACAGGCTACTCGGATACGCAGTATTTT.

This clone occurred a few times. The chain couples TRBV28 to TRBJ1-1; no reliable D call. The CDR3 is made up of 12 amino acids. Trimming left V 6 bases short and J 8 bases short, with 13 bases between. Germline V gene data show CDR1 as MDHEN and CDR2 as SYDVKM. The CDR3 region has the DNA TGTGCCAGCAGCAGACTCATTACCGAAGCTTTCTTT. This gives the protein CASSRLITEAFF. The whole variable domain, remainder taken from reference TRBV28 and TRBJ1-1, is DVKVTQSSRYLVKRTGEKVFLECVQDMDHENMFWYRQDPGLGLRLIYFSYDVKMKEKGDIPEGYSVSREKKERFSLILESASTNQTSMYLCASSRLITEAFFGQGTRLTVV.

The count of this clone is one. The chain joins TRBV13 to TRBJ2-1; 9 bases are a match to TRBD2. The CDR3 sequence is 16 residues long. Germline V gives CDR1 PRHDT, CDR2 FYEKMQ (reference sequence). The V and J ends lost 1 base and 3 bases, in that order; junction bases with no gene match: 4. The CDR3 nucleotides read TGTGCCAGCAGCTTAGTGGCTAGCGGGAACTACAATGAGCAGTTCTTC. It encodes CASSLVASGNYNEQFF.

The chain joins TRBV18 to TRBJ1-4; 9 nucleotides line up with TRBD1. The germline V gene encodes CDR1 KGHSH and CDR2 LQKENI. V lost 4 bases, J lost 6 bases, and 6 bases stayed unmatched. The CDR3 spans 15 residues. CDR3 DNA sequence: TGTGCCAGCTCACGGGGACAGGGTGTTTATGAAAAACTGTTTTTT. Protein: CASSRGQGVYEKLFF.

The gene calls are TRBV6-1 and TRBJ1-4; TRBD1 might be the D (6 bases). The germline V gene encodes CDR1 MNHNS and CDR2 SASEGT. V was pared by 3 bases and J by 8 bases, with 13 bases between. This CDR3 has 14 amino acids. The CDR3 loop is CASSERGLREKLFF. The CDR3 coding sequence is TGTGCCAGCAGTGAGCGGGGGCTTCGGGAAAAACTGTTTTTT.

The chain uses TRBV19 and TRBJ1-5; D might be TRBD1 (6 bases). Germline assignment: CDR1 LNHDA and CDR2 SQIVND (reference sequence). Trimming left V 2 bases short and J 4 bases short, with 12 bases between. The CDR3 totals 15 residues. The CDR3, as DNA: TGTGCCAGTAGTATAATTGGGACACTGAATCAGCCCCAGCATTTT. This gives the protein CASSIIGTLNQPQHF. Full variable domain (missing parts from reference TRBV19 and TRBJ1-5): DGGITQSPKYLFRKEGQNVTLSCEQNLNHDAMYWYRQDPGQGLRLIYYSQIVNDFQKGDIAEGYSVSREKKESFPLTVTSAQKNPTAFYLCASSIIGTLNQPQHFGDGTRLSIL.

J is TRBJ2-1 and V is TRBV4-1, with TRBD2 matching over 14 bases. Germline-derived CDR1 and CDR2 are MGHRA and YSYEKL. The V gene end was trimmed by 9 bases and the J gene end by 8 bases; junction bases not matched to a gene: 12. The CDR3 sequence is 16 residues long. CDR3: CASLRLAGGPDDEQFF. DNA of the CDR3: TGCGCCAGTCTCCGACTAGCGGGAGGGCCTGATGATGAGCAGTTCTTC.